This TCR beta chain comes out of a study of shared clonotypes between healthy human individuals. Naive-designated CD8 cells lacked CD45RO, were positively enriched for CCR7, and omitted terminally differentiated effector memory CD45RA+ cells. Adult Caucasians living in Nashville, Tennessee made up all of the donors. Researchers ran the assay at a deep level. Generated by immunoSEQ multiplex PCR, the TCRdb table keeps only in-frame clones and is missing some. This sample has millions of clones, with about 95% found just once. Sequenced: naive CD8+ T cells sorted from blood. The origin of this receptor is a man aged 18-30 years in good health.

This chain's CDR3 is CASTDREDQPQHF. The CDR3 coding sequence is TGTGCCAGCACCGACAGGGAGGATCAGCCCCAGCATTTT. V gene TRBV6-5 combines with J gene TRBJ1-5; 7 bases fit TRBD1. Trimming cost V 7 bases and J 5 bases; bases outside gene matches: 5. CDR3 length equals 13 residues. Germline CDR1 reads MNHEY; CDR2 reads SVGAGI.